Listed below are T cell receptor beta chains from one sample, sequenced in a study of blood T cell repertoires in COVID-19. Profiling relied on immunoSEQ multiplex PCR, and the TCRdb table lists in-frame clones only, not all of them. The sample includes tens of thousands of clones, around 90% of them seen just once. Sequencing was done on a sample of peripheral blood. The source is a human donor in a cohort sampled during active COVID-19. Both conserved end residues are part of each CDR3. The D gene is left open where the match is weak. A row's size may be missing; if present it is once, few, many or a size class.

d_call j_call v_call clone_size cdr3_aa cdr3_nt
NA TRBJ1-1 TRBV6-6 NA CASIRDLGGTEAFF TGTGCCAGTATCCGGGACCTGGGGGGTACTGAAGCTTTCTTT
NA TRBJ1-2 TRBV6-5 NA CAILGKGNYGYTF TGTGCCATTCTCGGGAAGGGAAACTATGGCTACACCTTC
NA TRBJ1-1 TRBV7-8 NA CASSHGYVGRTNTEAFF TGTGCCAGCAGCCACGGTTACGTGGGGCGGACAAACACTGAAGCTTTCTTT
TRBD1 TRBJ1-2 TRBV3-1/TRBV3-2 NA CASSLTGGNYGYTF TGTGCCAGCAGCTTAACAGGGGGTAACTATGGCTACACCTTC
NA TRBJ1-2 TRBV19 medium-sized CASSPYNYGYTF TGTGCCAGTAGTCCTTATAACTATGGCTACACCTTC
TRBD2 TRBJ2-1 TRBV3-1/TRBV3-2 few CASSQGRGGNNEQFF TGTGCCAGCAGCCAAGGGCGGGGGGGCAACAATGAGCAGTTCTTC
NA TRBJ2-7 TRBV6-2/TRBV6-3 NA CASSYLPTGIGGEQYF TGTGCCAGCAGTTACCTACCTACAGGGATTGGGGGCGAGCAGTACTTC
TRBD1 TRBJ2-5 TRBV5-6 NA CASSPGTGWETQYF TGTGCCAGCAGCCCCGGGACAGGGTGGGAGACCCAGTACTTC
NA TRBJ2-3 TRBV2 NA CASRAEPRLILQYF TGTGCCAGCAGAGCCGAACCACGCCTGATATTGCAGTATTTT
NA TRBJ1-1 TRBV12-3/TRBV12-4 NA CAARGTRNTEAFF TGTGCCGCCCGGGGGACGCGGAACACTGAAGCTTTCTTT
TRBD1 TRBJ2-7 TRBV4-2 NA CASSFRTGTYEQYF TGTGCCAGCAGCTTTAGGACAGGGACCTACGAGCAGTACTTC
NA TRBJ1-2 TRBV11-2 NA CASSLDKGIDYGYTF TGTGCCAGCAGCTTAGATAAGGGGATCGACTATGGCTACACCTTC
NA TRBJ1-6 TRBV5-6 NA CASSLKVTGPYNSPLHF TGTGCCAGCAGCTTGAAGGTGACAGGCCCCTATAATTCACCCCTCCACTTT
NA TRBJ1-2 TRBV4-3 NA CASSQAVGANYGYTF TGCGCCAGCAGCCAAGCGGTCGGGGCTAACTATGGCTACACCTTC
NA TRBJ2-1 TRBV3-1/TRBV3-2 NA CASSQETGAYNEQFF TGTGCCAGCAGCCAGGAGACAGGTGCTTACAATGAGCAGTTCTTC
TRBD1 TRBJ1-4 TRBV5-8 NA CASSQGQGSEKLFF TGTGCCAGCAGCCAGGGACAGGGAAGTGAAAAACTGTTTTTT
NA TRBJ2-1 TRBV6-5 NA CASSYLRDKSYNEQFF TGTGCCAGCAGTTACCTCCGGGACAAGTCCTACAATGAGCAGTTCTTC
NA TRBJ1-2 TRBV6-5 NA CASSYSRWSGGYTF TGTGCCAGCAGTTACTCGAGATGGAGTGGTGGCTACACCTTC
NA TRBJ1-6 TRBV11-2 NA CASSLDLGIDYHF TGTGCCAGCAGCTTAGATCTGGGGATAGACTACCACTTT
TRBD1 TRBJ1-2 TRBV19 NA CASSIERDRPYGYTF TGTGCCAGTAGTATAGAGAGGGACAGGCCCTATGGCTACACCTTC
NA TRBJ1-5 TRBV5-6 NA CASSPWSGGEDSNQPQHF TGTGCCAGCAGCCCATGGTCGGGGGGGGAGGATAGCAATCAGCCCCAGCATTTT
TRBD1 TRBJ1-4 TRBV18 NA CASSPPGGEGEKLFF TGTGCCAGCTCACCACCAGGGGGCGAGGGTGAAAAACTGTTTTTT
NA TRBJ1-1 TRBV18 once CASSLTVNTEAFF TGTGCCAGCTCACTGACAGTGAACACTGAAGCTTTCTTT
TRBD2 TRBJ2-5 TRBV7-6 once CASSSLSTSGETQYF TGTGCCAGCAGCTCACTATCGACTAGCGGGGAGACCCAGTACTTC
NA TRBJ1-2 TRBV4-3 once CASSQEIANYGYTF TGCGCCAGCAGCCAAGAAATAGCTAACTATGGCTACACCTTC
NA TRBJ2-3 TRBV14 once CASSQGGGFHTDTQYF TGTGCCAGCAGCCAGGGTGGCGGATTTCACACAGATACGCAGTATTTT